This T cell receptor beta chain was documented in a study of identical twins. This clonotype turned up a few times. From the 5' RACE reads, TCRdb called clonotypes with MiXCR, one entry per CDR3 protein. Of just over 500,000 distinct CDR3 sequences listed, 22% are singletons. This CDR3 is 15 amino acids long. Trimming took off 6 bases at V and 0 bases at J, with 11 bases between the two ends. Germline-derived CDR1 and CDR2 are MNHEY and SMNVEV (reference sequence). The data were also submitted as part of a second study, on T cells expressing NK-cell markers.

J is TRBJ2-2 and V is TRBV27, with D perhaps assigned TRBD1 or TRBD2 (6 bases each). The receptor was isolated from a woman aged 18-29 years in good health. Sequenced sample: CD4+ T cells sorted from blood. CDR3 nucleotide sequence: TGTGCCAGCAGCTGGGGGGCCTCGAACACCGGGGAGCTGTTTTTT. Its protein is CASSWGASNTGELFF.